The 20 T cell receptor beta chains reported below all come from one sample, sequenced in a study of type 1 regulatory T cells. The antigens these receptors bind are not known. One entry per CDR3 protein results from TCRdb running MiXCR on the reads. Among about 68,000 distinct CDR3 sequences, nearly 65% were seen once, and the ten largest hold 7.6%. The material sequenced was cultured T cells, either the whole culture or a sorted T cell fraction (not recorded which). The sample's subset: Tr1-enriched cell product generated in vitro against host alloantigens. These receptor sequences come from a human donor in good health.

The CDR3 here is CSGRDFEQFF. CDR3 nucleotide sequence: TGCAGCGGGCGCGACTTTGAGCAGTTCTTC. V is TRBV29-1 and J is TRBJ2-1; no clear D. Trimming pared 7 bases from V and 9 bases from J, leaving 10 bases between. This CDR3 region has 10 residues. The germline V gene encodes CDR1 SQVTM and CDR2 ANQGSEA.

The rearrangement joins TRBV7-2 to TRBJ2-3, with TRBD2 identical over 11 bases. V dropped 6 bases and J dropped 4; count of bases not matched to a gene: 9. Germline lookup yields CDR1 SGHTA and CDR2 FQGNSA. The CDR3 is 16 amino acids. This chain's CDR3 is CASSYAPGLAADTQYF. The DNA for the CDR3 is TGTGCCAGCAGTTACGCTCCGGGACTAGCGGCAGATACGCAGTATTTT.

V gene TRBV12-3 or TRBV12-4 combines with J gene TRBJ2-7, with D perhaps matching TRBD1 (6 bases). This CDR3 is built from 17 residues. The V gene lost 4 bases and the J gene lost 0 bases, with 19 bases spanning the gap. The DNA for the CDR3 is TGTGCCAGCAGTTCCCTTGGGGACACCCTTTTCTCCTACGAGCAGTACTTC. Translated: CASSSLGDTLFSYEQYF.

The chain uses TRBV2 and TRBJ2-2, with D perhaps being TRBD1 or TRBD2 (5 bases each). Germline values: CDR1 SNHLY, CDR2 FYNNEI. CDR3 size: 17 residues. V was pared by 0 bases and J by 9 bases, with 20 bases between. The CDR3: CASSEAPRGYPPWELFF. CDR3 nucleotides: TGTGCCAGCAGTGAAGCCCCCCGGGGCTATCCACCTTGGGAGCTGTTTTTT.

This chain links TRBV30 with TRBJ1-3; D remains ambiguous. This CDR3 is 13 amino acids long. The germline V gene has CDR1 GTSNPN and CDR2 SVGIG (reference sequence). Trimming stripped 4 bases from V and 4 bases from J, with 11 bases between. CDR3 coding DNA: TGTGCCTGGATTGGGGTCTCCGGAAACACCATATATTTT. Its translation is CAWIGVSGNTIYF.

The genes are TRBV6-5 and TRBJ1-1, with TRBD1 matching 9 bases. The CDR3 has 15 amino acids. Germline V lookup: CDR1 MNHEY, CDR2 SVGAGI. The ends lost 4 bases at V and 1 base at J; junction bases unmatched: 4. The CDR3 DNA sequence: TGTGCCAGCAGTTGGGGACAGGGCGAGAACACTGAAGCTTTCTTT. As protein: CASSWGQGENTEAFF.

The chain links TRBV20-1 to TRBJ2-1, with D possibly matching TRBD2 (6 bases). This CDR3 is built from 15 residues. Trimming removed 2 bases at V and 6 bases at J, with 17 bases between. Germline V gene lookup returns CDR1 DFQATT and CDR2 SNEGSKA (reference sequence). CDR3 nucleotide sequence: TGCAGTGCTAGACTCCCGGGAGTGGGGGGCAATGAGCAGTTCTTC. It yields the protein CSARLPGVGGNEQFF.

The chain couples TRBV24-1 to TRBJ2-7, with D perhaps TRBD1 or TRBD2 (5 bases each). The germline V gene has CDR1 KGHDR and CDR2 SFDVKD. The CDR3 is 15 residues long. The ends were cut back, 3 bases at V and 6 bases at J, with 17 bases in the middle. CDR3 residues: CATSDRDGKGFEQYF. The CDR3, as DNA: TGTGCCACCAGTGATCGGGACGGGAAAGGGTTCGAGCAGTACTTC.

The chain is built from TRBV6-2 or TRBV6-3 and TRBJ1-1; D may be TRBD1 (5 bases). Trimming left V 2 bases short and J 3 bases short, with 13 bases between. CDR3 size: 15 residues. Per germline, CDR1 MNHEY and CDR2 SVGEGT. The CDR3 here is CASSYRGDWYTEAFF. The CDR3 DNA reads TGTGCCAGCAGTTACCGAGGGGATTGGTACACTGAAGCTTTCTTT.

This clonotype has only a few counts. The chain combines TRBV7-9 with TRBJ2-1, with TRBD2 matching 10 bases. The CDR3 is 15 amino acids. Trimming removed 6 bases from V and 3 bases from J; junction bases left unmatched: 5. Germline-derived CDR1 and CDR2 are SEHNR and FQNEAQ (reference sequence). This CDR3 is CASRPTSGVYNEQFF. DNA of the CDR3: TGTGCCAGCAGACCAACTAGCGGGGTCTACAATGAGCAGTTCTTC.

The chain combines TRBV20-1 with TRBJ2-3; D not certain. The CDR3 is 14 residues long. In germline, CDR1 is DFQATT, CDR2 SNEGSKA (reference sequence). Trimming stripped 3 bases from V and 6 bases from J, with 16 bases between. Here the CDR3 reads CSASFSQTGDTQYF. The CDR3 DNA reads as TGCAGTGCTAGTTTTTCTCAGACCGGGGATACGCAGTATTTT.

The chain employs TRBV12-3 or TRBV12-4 and TRBJ2-2; D unresolved. V was cut by 6 bases and J by 5 bases, with 16 bases left in between. This CDR3 is built from 15 residues. DNA for the CDR3: TGTGCCAGCAGAATGGACGGGCCAAGTACCGGGGAGCTGTTTTTT. Translated: CASRMDGPSTGELFF.

This clonotype was seen only a few times. The genes are TRBV28 and TRBJ2-1, with 9 bases lining up with TRBD2. CDR1 and CDR2 from the germline V gene are MDHEN and SYDVKM. This CDR3 has 17 amino acids. The V gene end was trimmed by 7 bases and the J gene end by 4 bases; junction bases not matched to a gene: 14. The CDR3 sequence is CASTLSGRGLAYNEQFF. The DNA for the CDR3 is TGTGCCAGCACCTTATCCGGGAGGGGACTAGCTTACAATGAGCAGTTCTTC.

J is TRBJ2-7 and V is TRBV3-1; 11 nucleotides align to TRBD2. The J segment lost 3 bases and the V segment lost 4 bases, leaving 8 bases of the junction unmatched. The CDR3 totals 16 residues. The germline V gene encodes CDR1 LGHDT and CDR2 YNNKEL (reference sequence). The CDR3 DNA is TGTGCCAGCAGCCGCCTAGCGGGAGGAGGTGGCTACGAGCAGTACTTC. As protein: CASSRLAGGGGYEQYF.

J is TRBJ2-1 and V is TRBV20-1; maybe TRBD2 (6 bases). Trimming took off 4 bases at V and 3 bases at J, with 16 bases between the two ends. The CDR3 length is 15 residues. The germline gives CDR1 DFQATT, CDR2 SNEGSKA (reference sequence). The CDR3 protein is CSATTVAADYNEQFF. The CDR3 coding sequence is TGCAGTGCTACAACCGTAGCGGCGGACTACAATGAGCAGTTCTTC.

In this sample, this clonotype turned up a few times. V gene TRBV29-1 combines with J gene TRBJ2-2; 7 bases agree with TRBD1. The germline CDR1 and CDR2 sequences are SQVTM and ANQGSEA. The CDR3 consists of 13 residues. Unmatched junction bases numbered 5, after V lost 4 bases and J lost 6 bases. The CDR3 reads CSVGHRGPGELFF. DNA for the CDR3: TGCAGCGTTGGTCATAGGGGGCCCGGGGAGCTGTTTTTT.

The chain employs TRBV7-8 and TRBJ2-1; perhaps TRBD1 as D (6 bases). The CDR3 is 16 amino acids. From germline, CDR1 is SGHVS and CDR2 FQNEAQ. The V end was cut by 4 bases, the J end by 0 bases, with 13 bases between. The CDR3 sequence: CASSYDRTSSYNEQFF. In nucleotides, the CDR3 is TGTGCCAGCAGCTACGACAGGACGAGCTCCTACAATGAGCAGTTCTTC.

This chain links TRBV5-1 with TRBJ2-7; weak D call: TRBD2 (6 bases). Trimming removed 4 bases from V and 7 bases from J, with 18 bases in between. CDR1 is SGHRS and CDR2 is YFSETQ in the germline V gene. The CDR3 is made up of 14 amino acids. The CDR3 sequence: CASSIRRGTNEQYF. The CDR3 DNA sequence: TGCGCCAGCAGCATCCGACGGGGGACGAATGAGCAGTACTTC.

J is TRBJ2-3 and V is TRBV7-2; D is tentatively TRBD1 or TRBD2 (5 bases each). CDR1 SGHTA and CDR2 FQGNSA come from the germline V gene. The V gene lost 4 bases and the J gene lost 6 bases, with 17 bases spanning the gap. This CDR3 comprises 15 residues. The CDR3 DNA reads as TGTGCCAGCAGCTCATCCGATGGGGGACCGGATACGCAGTATTTT. Protein sequence: CASSSSDGGPDTQYF. The entire variable domain, with the rest obtained from reference TRBV7-2 and TRBJ2-3, is as follows: GAGVSQSPSNKVTEKGKDVELRCDPISGHTALYWYRQSLGQGLEFLIYFQGNSAPDKSGLPSDRFSAERTGGSVSTLTIQRTQQEDSAVYLCASSSSDGGPDTQYFGPGTRLTVL.

The sample holds a few counts of this clonotype. J is TRBJ2-4 and V is TRBV14; D ambiguous. The CDR3 contains 15 residues. Deletions cut 6 bases from V and 0 bases from J, with 12 bases between. Germline assignment: CDR1 SGHDN and CDR2 FVKESK. CDR3 protein: CASSWRPLAKNIQYF. CDR3 sequence (DNA): TGTGCCAGCAGTTGGCGGCCCCTAGCCAAAAACATTCAGTACTTC.